A single sample is the source of the 23 T cell receptor beta chains below, sequenced in a study of T cells in Graves' hyperthyroidism and ophthalmopathy. Using RNA transcripts as the source, TCR beta CDR3 regions were amplified. First-round RT-PCR of the TCR CDR3 relied on the HTBI primer set. TCRdb passed the multiplex PCR reads through MiXCR, listing each CDR3 protein once. The repertoire has about 380,000 distinct CDR3 sequences, roughly 20% of them found once; the top ten carry 40%. The sample consisted of blood. The origin of the receptors is a man aged 18 to 30 with Graves' ophthalmopathy.

This clonotype came up many times. This chain connects TRBV20-1 to TRBJ2-1; unclear D gene. CDR1 and CDR2 (germline): DFQATT, SNEGSKA (reference sequence). V lost 4 bases, J lost 3 bases, and 10 bases lay in between. This CDR3 region has 13 residues. CDR3 region: CSAIVVGYNEQFF. The CDR3 DNA follows: TGCAGTGCTATTGTAGTGGGCTACAATGAGCAGTTCTTC.

There are many counts of this clonotype. V gene TRBV20-1 combines with J gene TRBJ2-7; the D gene is possibly TRBD1 (5 bases). The V and J ends lost 4 bases and 5 bases respectively, with 15 bases between them. Germline lookup yields CDR1 DFQATT and CDR2 SNEGSKA (reference sequence). This CDR3 is built from 13 residues. As DNA, the CDR3 is TGCAGTGCTAACCGGGCAGGGTTCCACGAGCAGTACTTC. As protein: CSANRAGFHEQYF.

This clonotype was picked up one time. The rearrangement links TRBV9 to TRBJ2-2, with D perhaps being TRBD1 or TRBD2 (5 bases each). Looked up from germline, CDR1 is SGDLS and CDR2 is YYNGEE. Deletions cut 5 bases from V and 6 bases from J, with 8 bases between. The CDR3 consists of 12 residues. The CDR3 is CASRGVAGELFF. The CDR3, as DNA: TGTGCCAGCAGGGGGGTGGCCGGGGAGCTGTTTTTT. Combining the CDR3 with reference TRBV9 and TRBJ2-2 gives the whole variable domain DSGVTQTPKHLITATGQRVTLRCSPRSGDLSVYWYQQSLDQGLQFLIQYYNGEERAKGNILERFSAQQFPDLHSELNLSSLELGDSALYFCASRGVAGELFFGEGSRLTVL.

In this sample, this clonotype turned up a few times. This chain connects TRBV6-1 to TRBJ2-6; no firm D call. This CDR3 has 13 residues. Germline V gene lookup returns CDR1 MNHNS and CDR2 SASEGT. V lost 7 bases and J lost 2, with 6 bases in between. As DNA, the CDR3 is TGTGCCAGCATGGGCACTGGGGCCAACGTCCTGACTTTC. It translates to CASMGTGANVLTF.

This clonotype was seen at least ten times. The V call is TRBV2, the J call TRBJ1-2; D is perhaps TRBD1 (5 bases). V was trimmed by 1 base and J by 5 bases, leaving 14 bases between them. Germline V lookup: CDR1 SNHLY, CDR2 FYNNEI. The length of the CDR3 is 15 residues. The CDR3: CASSEGGGNWYGYTF. The CDR3 coding sequence is TGTGCCAGCAGTGAAGGCGGGGGGAATTGGTATGGCTACACCTTC.

This clonotype was seen repeatedly, ten times or more. For the CDR3, the DNA is TGTGCCAGCAGCTTAGGCGCCGAGAACTACGAGCAGTACTTC. Its protein is CASSLGAENYEQYF. The V call is TRBV7-6, the J call TRBJ2-7; D gene uncertain. CDR1 is SGHVS and CDR2 is FNYEAQ in the germline V gene. V was trimmed by 1 base and J by 3 bases, leaving 10 bases between them. This CDR3 is 14 amino acids long. Full variable domain (rest looked up from reference TRBV7-6 and TRBJ2-7): GAGVSQSPRYKVTKRGQDVALRCDPISGHVSLYWYRQALGQGPEFLTYFNYEAQQDKSGLPNDRFSAERPEGSISTLTIQRTEQRDSAMYRCASSLGAENYEQYFGPGTRLTVT.

This clonotype was detected ten times or more. The germline gene is not matched at one end of the junction; a read error may be the cause. The chain joins TRBV5-1 to TRBJ2-1; 8 bases align to TRBD2. This CDR3 region has 16 residues. Germline V gene lookup returns CDR1 SGHRS and CDR2 YFSETQ. CDR3 bases: TGCGCCAGCCGCTTAAGAGCGGGGGAGTCCTACAATGAGCAGTTCTTC. This gives the protein CASRLRAGESYNEQFF. Looking up the rest from reference TRBV5-1 and TRBJ2-1 gives the full variable domain: KAGVTQTPRYLIKTRGQQVTLSCSPISGHRSVSWYQQTPGQGLQFLFEYFSETQRNKGNFPGRFSGRQFSNSRSEMNVSTLELGDSALYLCASRLRAGESYNEQFFGPGTRLTVL.

This clonotype was recorded many times. This chain links TRBV7-9 with TRBJ2-7; the D gene is possibly TRBD2 (5 bases). Trimming stripped 1 base from V and 4 bases from J, with 11 bases between. Germline CDR1 is SEHNR and CDR2 is FQNEAQ (reference sequence). The length of the CDR3 is 14 residues. CDR3: CASSLESGNYEQYF. CDR3 coding DNA: TGTGCCAGCAGCTTAGAAAGCGGAAATTACGAGCAGTACTTC.

This clonotype has a count of ten or more. V is TRBV29-1 and J is TRBJ2-3; 10 positions match TRBD2. CDR1 SQVTM and CDR2 ANQGSEA come from the germline V gene. With V trimmed by 6 bases and J by 4 bases, 10 bases remained unmatched. CDR3 length: 15 residues. Here the CDR3 DNA reads TGCAGCGTACAGGGCCGGAGCGGGGGGGCAGATACGCAGTATTTT. The encoded protein is CSVQGRSGGADTQYF.

The table lists this clonotype with many counts. This chain joins TRBV3-1 and TRBJ2-4; D is undetermined. Trimming removed 1 base at V and 9 bases at J, with 7 bases between. Germline values: CDR1 LGHDT, CDR2 YNNKEL (reference sequence). This CDR3 comprises 12 residues. For the CDR3, the DNA is TGTGCCAGCAGCCAAGGGGCACGCATTCAGTACTTC. Protein product: CASSQGARIQYF.

Of note for this clonotype: Relative to the germline gene, one junction end is altered; a read error may explain this. The V and J genes are TRBV5-1 and TRBJ1-1, with 8 bases lining up with TRBD1. There are 14 residues in the CDR3. Germline loops: CDR1 SGHRS, CDR2 YFSETQ. CDR3 DNA sequence: TGCGCCAGCAGCCCGGACAGGGAGAACACTGGAGCTTTCTTT. Translating gives CASSPDRENTGAFF. The entire variable domain, with the rest obtained from reference TRBV5-1 and TRBJ1-1, is as follows: KAGVTQTPRYLIKTRGQQVTLSCSPISGHRSVSWYQQTPGQGLQFLFEYFSETQRNKGNFPGRFSGRQFSNSRSEMNVSTLELGDSALYLCASSPDRENTGAFFGQGTRLTVV.

This clonotype appeared a single time. The rearrangement uses TRBV5-4 and TRBJ2-3; TRBD1 might be the D (6 bases). This CDR3 contains 16 residues. The V and J ends lost 4 bases and 2 bases respectively, with 17 bases between them. Germline CDR1 and CDR2: SGHNT and YYREEE (reference sequence). CDR3 coding DNA: TGTGCCAGCAGCGCCCTACAGGGTGGGGTCACAGATACGCAGTATTTT. Its protein product is CASSALQGGVTDTQYF.

V and J are TRBV20-1 and TRBJ1-5; the D gene is possibly TRBD1 (5 bases). Trimming took off 3 bases at V and 2 bases at J, with 11 bases between the two ends. The germline CDR1 and CDR2 sequences are DFQATT and SNEGSKA (reference sequence). This CDR3 has 14 amino acids. CDR3 bases: TGCAGTGCTAGCTATGAGGGACGCAATCAGCCCCAGCATTTT. This translates into CSASYEGRNQPQHF.

This clonotype was recorded many times. V usage is TRBV5-8 and J usage is TRBJ1-5; D uncertain. CDR3 length: 14 amino acids. Germline-derived CDR1 and CDR2 are SGHTS and YDEGEE. Trimming took 2 bases from V and 6 from J, leaving 12 bases between them. Here the CDR3 reads CASSFSLPGQPQHF. DNA for the CDR3: TGTGCCAGCAGCTTTAGCCTCCCAGGTCAGCCCCAGCATTTT.

This clonotype turned up a few times. The V gene is TRBV9, the J gene TRBJ2-3; 11 bases align to TRBD2. V dropped 3 bases and J dropped 0; count of bases not matched to a gene: 12. Per germline, CDR1 SGDLS and CDR2 YYNGEE. This CDR3 region has 19 residues. The CDR3 spells CASSDSSSGGTGSTDTQYF. CDR3 nucleotides: TGTGCCAGCAGCGACTCTTCTAGCGGGGGGACCGGCAGCACAGATACGCAGTATTTT.

In its sample, this clonotype was seen a few times. This chain uses TRBV2 with TRBJ2-7; D unresolved. Deletions cut 3 bases from V and 5 bases from J, with 8 bases between. CDR3 length: 12 amino acids. Looked up from germline, CDR1 is SNHLY and CDR2 is FYNNEI. CDR3 residues: CASSDRADEQYF. DNA for the CDR3: TGTGCCAGCAGTGATAGGGCAGACGAGCAGTACTTC.

There are many counts of this clonotype. This chain connects TRBV5-1 to TRBJ2-7, with 12 bases that match TRBD1. The length of the CDR3 is 15 residues. The V gene end was trimmed by 0 bases and the J gene end by 5 bases; junction bases not matched to a gene: 3. Germline-derived CDR1 and CDR2 are SGHRS and YFSETQ. CDR3 coding DNA: TGCGCCAGCAGCTTGGGTGGGACAGGGGGCCACGAGCAGTACTTC. This codes for CASSLGGTGGHEQYF.

A few counts support this clonotype. V and J are TRBV5-1 and TRBJ2-7, with 7 bases aligning to TRBD2. Germline V gene data show CDR1 as SGHRS and CDR2 as YFSETQ. J gave up 0 bases and V 7 bases, and 10 bases lay outside the gene matches. The CDR3 runs to 15 residues. The CDR3 loop reads CASSKRGESSYEQYF. The CDR3 bases are TGCGCCAGCTCTAAACGGGGGGAAAGCTCCTACGAGCAGTACTTC.

This clonotype was seen more than once but under ten times. The CDR3 spells CASSPSEGPDTF. As DNA, the CDR3 is TGCGCCAGCAGCCCGTCGGAGGGTCCAGACACCTTC. V gene TRBV5-1 combines with J gene TRBJ1-2; the D is unclear. Trimming shortened V by 4 bases and J by 12 bases, and 16 bases separated the two germline ends. This CDR3 is built from 12 residues. In germline, CDR1 is SGHRS, CDR2 YFSETQ.

This clonotype was detected many times. The chain recombines TRBV10-3 with TRBJ2-7; D is undetermined. Trimming shortened V by 0 bases and J by 4 bases, and 16 bases separated the two germline ends. Germline assignment: CDR1 ENHRY and CDR2 SYGVKD. The CDR3 loop spans 16 amino acids. The CDR3 DNA sequence: TGTGCCATCAGTGAGTCCGGAGTAGCCTCGGAATACGAGCAGTACTTC. This codes for CAISESGVASEYEQYF.

The chain carries TRBV5-1 and TRBJ2-3; weak D call: TRBD1 (6 bases). The CDR3 covers 14 residues. The germline V gene has CDR1 SGHRS and CDR2 YFSETQ. The V end was cut by 4 bases, the J end by 4 bases, with 13 bases between. Here the CDR3 DNA reads TGCGCCAGCAGCGTAACAGGGCCCGCAGATACGCAGTATTTT. Translated, it gives CASSVTGPADTQYF.

This clonotype occurred many times. The chain couples TRBV12-3 or TRBV12-4 to TRBJ2-5; D assignment may be TRBD1 or TRBD2 (5 bases each). The CDR3 totals 14 residues. Deletions cut 7 bases from V and 4 bases from J, with 16 bases between. CDR3 in DNA: TGTGCCAGCAAGCAGATCGGGGCAGGAGAGACCCAGTACTTC. Translation gives CASKQIGAGETQYF.

V and J are TRBV7-2 and TRBJ1-1; D unclear. There are 14 residues in the CDR3. The V and J ends lost 2 bases and 5 bases respectively, with 12 bases between them. CDR1 is SGHTA and CDR2 is FQGNSA in the germline V gene. The CDR3 nucleotides are TGTGCCAGCAGCTTAACCGGGTTTTTGACTGAAGCTTTCTTT. Amino acid sequence: CASSLTGFLTEAFF.